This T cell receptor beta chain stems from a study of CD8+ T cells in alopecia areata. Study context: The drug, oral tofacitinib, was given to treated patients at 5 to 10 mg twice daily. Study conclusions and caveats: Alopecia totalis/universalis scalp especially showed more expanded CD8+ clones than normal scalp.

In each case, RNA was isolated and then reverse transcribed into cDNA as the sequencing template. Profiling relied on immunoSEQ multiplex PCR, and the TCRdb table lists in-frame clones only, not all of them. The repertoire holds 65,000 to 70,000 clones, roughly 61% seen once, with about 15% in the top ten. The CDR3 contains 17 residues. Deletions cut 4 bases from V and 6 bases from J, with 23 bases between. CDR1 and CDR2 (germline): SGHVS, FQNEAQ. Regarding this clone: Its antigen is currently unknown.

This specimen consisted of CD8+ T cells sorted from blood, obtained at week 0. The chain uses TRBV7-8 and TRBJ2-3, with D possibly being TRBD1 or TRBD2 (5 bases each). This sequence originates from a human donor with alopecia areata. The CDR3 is CASSSFTTLRWGDTQYF. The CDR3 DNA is TGTGCCAGCAGCTCATTCACAACACTCCGGTGGGGGGATACGCAGTATTTT.